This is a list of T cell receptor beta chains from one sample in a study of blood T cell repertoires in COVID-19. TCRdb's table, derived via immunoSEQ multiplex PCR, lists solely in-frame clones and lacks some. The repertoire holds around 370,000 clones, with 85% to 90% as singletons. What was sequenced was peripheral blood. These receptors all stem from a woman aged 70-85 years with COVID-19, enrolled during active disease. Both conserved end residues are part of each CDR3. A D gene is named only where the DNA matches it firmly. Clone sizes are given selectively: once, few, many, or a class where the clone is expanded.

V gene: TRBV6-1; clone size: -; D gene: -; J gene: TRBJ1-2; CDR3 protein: CASSELAERYGYTF; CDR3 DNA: TGTGCCAGCAGTGAATTGGCGGAACGATATGGCTACACCTTC
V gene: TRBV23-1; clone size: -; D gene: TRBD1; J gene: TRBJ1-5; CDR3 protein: CAARDRVERQPQHF; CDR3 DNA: TGCGCCGCCCGGGACAGGGTGGAAAGACAGCCCCAGCATTTT
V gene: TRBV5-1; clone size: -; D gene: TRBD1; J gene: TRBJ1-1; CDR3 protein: CASSLARAGGYTEAFF; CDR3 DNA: TGCGCCAGCAGCTTGGCCAGGGCAGGGGGTTACACTGAAGCTTTCTTT
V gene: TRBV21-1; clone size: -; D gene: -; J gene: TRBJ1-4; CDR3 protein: CRQVQKLFF; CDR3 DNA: TGTAGACAGGTGCAAAAACTGTTTTTT
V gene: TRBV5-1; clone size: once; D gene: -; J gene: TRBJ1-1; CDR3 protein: CASSLQGRKNTEAFF; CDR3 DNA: TGCGCCAGCAGCTTGCAGGGAAGGAAGAACACTGAAGCTTTCTTT
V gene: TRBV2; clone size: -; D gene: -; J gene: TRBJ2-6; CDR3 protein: CASREQSSGANVLTF; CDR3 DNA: TGTGCCAGCAGAGAGCAAAGCTCTGGGGCCAACGTCCTGACTTTC
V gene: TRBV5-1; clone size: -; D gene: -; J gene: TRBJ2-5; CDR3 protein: CASSLGVLQETQYF; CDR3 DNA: TGCGCCAGCAGCTTGGGAGTACTCCAAGAGACCCAGTACTTC
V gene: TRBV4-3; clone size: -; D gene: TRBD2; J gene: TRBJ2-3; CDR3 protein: CASSQGVAGGTDTQYF; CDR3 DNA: TGCGCCAGCAGCCAAGGTGTAGCGGGAGGCACAGATACGCAGTATTTT
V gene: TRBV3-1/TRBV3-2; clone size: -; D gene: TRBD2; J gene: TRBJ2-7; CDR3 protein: CASPTSVPYEQYF; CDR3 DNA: TGTGCCAGCCCCACTAGCGTCCCCTACGAGCAGTACTTC
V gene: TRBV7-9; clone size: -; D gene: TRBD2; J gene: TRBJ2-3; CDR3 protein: CASSPGTSGGYADTQYF; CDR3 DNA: TGTGCCAGCAGCCCCGGGACTAGCGGGGGGTATGCAGATACGCAGTATTTT
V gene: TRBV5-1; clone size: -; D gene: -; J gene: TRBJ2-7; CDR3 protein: CASSFGDRYPEQYF; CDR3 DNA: TGCGCCAGCAGCTTTGGAGACAGATACCCCGAGCAGTACTTC
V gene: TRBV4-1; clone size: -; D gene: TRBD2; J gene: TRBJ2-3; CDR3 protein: CASSQEGLAGTNTQYF; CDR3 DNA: TGCGCCAGCAGCCAAGAGGGACTAGCGGGGACGAATACGCAGTATTTT
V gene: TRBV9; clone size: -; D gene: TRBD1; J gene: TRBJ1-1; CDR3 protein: CASSPDREVTEAFF; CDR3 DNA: TGTGCCAGCAGCCCTGACAGGGAGGTCACTGAAGCTTTCTTT
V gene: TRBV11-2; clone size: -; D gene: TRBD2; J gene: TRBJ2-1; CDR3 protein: CASSSGLKVEQFF; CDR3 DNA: TGTGCCAGCAGCTCGGGACTAAAAGTAGAGCAGTTCTTC
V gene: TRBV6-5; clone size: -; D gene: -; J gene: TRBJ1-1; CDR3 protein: CASSYSALGKNTEAFF; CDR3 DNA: TGTGCCAGCAGTTACTCGGCTCTCGGGAAGAACACTGAAGCTTTCTTT
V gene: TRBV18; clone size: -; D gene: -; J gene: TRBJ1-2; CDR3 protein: CASSLEQGGNYGYTF; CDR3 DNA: TGTGCCAGCTCCCTCGAACAGGGCGGAAACTATGGCTACACCTTC
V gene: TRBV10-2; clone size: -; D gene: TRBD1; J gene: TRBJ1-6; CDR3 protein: CASSAGGNSPLHF; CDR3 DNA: TGCGCCAGCAGTGCAGGGGGCAATTCACCCCTCCACTTT